This TCR beta chain was identified in a study of T cell repertoires in cytomegalovirus infection. V lost 7 bases, J lost 2 bases, and 6 bases stayed unmatched. Germline V gene lookup returns CDR1 SQVTM and CDR2 ANQGSEA. The CDR3 contains 15 residues. General study points: It was HLA-C-restricted CMV-specific TCR beta clonotypes that dominated the response ex vivo.

In regard to this clonotype: Its specificity is not known.

TCRdb reprocessed the reads via MiXCR and lists one record per CDR3 protein. The sample carries about half a million distinct CDR3 sequences, about 33% recorded once. V gene TRBV29-1 combines with J gene TRBJ2-3; 13 positions agree with TRBD2. Sequenced material: cultured PBMCs, taken from culture after CMV antigen stimulation. This sequence was found in a human donor in good health (CMV status not recorded). Some clones in this sample may be carry-over from other donors' samples. The CDR3 reads CSASGTSGNTDTQYF. CDR3 DNA: TGCAGCGCTTCCGGGACTAGCGGGAACACAGATACGCAGTATTTT.